This TCR beta chain was obtained from a study of blood T cell repertoires in COVID-19. About the research overall: COVID-19 samples collected from the United States, Italy and Spain covered acute and convalescent phases.

V gave up 6 bases and J gave up 2 bases, with 17 bases separating them. This CDR3 is 16 amino acids long. Germline V gene sequence: CDR1 MDHEN, CDR2 SYDVKM. Enrollees, about 18 to 95 years old, lived in 24 US areas. Two negative PCRs, clearance, or symptom resolution characterized the recovered Cohort 3 donors. Clones were read by immunoSEQ multiplex PCR, and TCRdb kept only the in-frame ones, dropping some. The data contain 90,000 to 120,000 clones, approximately 86% of them singletons. The sequenced sample was PBMCs or T cells enriched from blood (not recorded which). V is TRBV28 and J is TRBJ2-4, with D perhaps TRBD1 (5 bases). This receptor was taken from a woman aged 45-65 years who had recovered from COVID-19. CDR3 in amino acids: CASRAHSSGTKNIQYF. The CDR3, as DNA: TGTGCCAGCAGAGCCCACTCCTCAGGGACCAAAAACATTCAGTACTTC.